The 19 T cell receptor beta chains below all came from one sample that was sequenced in a study of T cells after yellow fever vaccination. One entry per CDR3 protein, called by TCRdb with MiXCR from the 5' RACE reads. Of hundreds of thousands of distinct CDR3 sequences in the sample, about 12% were seen once. Specimen: PBMCs, collected on the day of the yellow fever booster vaccination. All receptors derive from a man between 25 and 39 years old who received the YFV17D yellow fever vaccine.

The chain links TRBV18 to TRBJ1-1; 9 bases agree with TRBD1. Germline CDR1 KGHSH, CDR2 LQKENI. This CDR3 is built from 14 residues. The J segment lost 4 bases and the V segment lost 5 bases, leaving 5 bases of the junction unmatched. The CDR3 protein is CASSSGTGFTEAFF. The DNA of the CDR3 is TGTGCCAGCTCATCCGGGACAGGGTTCACTGAAGCTTTCTTT.

The chain employs TRBV7-2 and TRBJ2-3; D may be TRBD2 (6 bases). V was clipped by 2 bases and J by 5 bases, with 8 bases between them. Germline CDR1 and CDR2: SGHTA and FQGNSA. This CDR3 is 13 amino acids long. The CDR3 nucleotides read TGTGCCAGCAGCTTAATCGGGAGAGATACGCAGTATTTT. This sequence encodes CASSLIGRDTQYF.

This clonotype was seen more than once but under ten times. The chain carries TRBV6-1 and TRBJ2-1, with a weak D call TRBD2 (5 bases). Germline values: CDR1 MNHNS, CDR2 SASEGT. Trimming cost V 5 bases and J 1 base, with 12 bases left between them. There are 15 residues in the CDR3. This chain's CDR3 is CASSQTSLSYNEQFF. As DNA, the CDR3 is TGTGCCAGCAGTCAAACTAGTCTATCCTACAATGAGCAGTTCTTC.

Only a few counts were recorded for this clonotype. This rearrangement joins TRBV5-1 to TRBJ2-7; 7 bases match TRBD1. CDR1 and CDR2 (germline): SGHRS, YFSETQ. The CDR3 covers 14 residues. V shed 5 bases, J shed 5 bases, and the junction held 10 bases outside the gene matches. This CDR3 reads CASRGRDSIHEQYF. DNA of the CDR3: TGCGCCAGCAGAGGCCGGGACAGCATCCACGAGCAGTACTTC.

This clonotype was seen more than once but under ten times. The genes are TRBV2 and TRBJ1-2; D remains unclear. Trimming took 6 bases from V and 7 from J, leaving 6 bases between them. This CDR3 has 10 amino acids. Germline values: CDR1 SNHLY, CDR2 FYNNEI. The CDR3 is CASRGSGYTF. CDR3 bases: TGTGCCAGCAGGGGTTCTGGCTACACCTTC.

Only a few counts were recorded for this clonotype. The chain employs TRBV12-3 or TRBV12-4 and TRBJ1-6; D is unclear. V was pared by 3 bases and J by 9 bases, with 6 bases between. This CDR3 has 12 residues. CDR3 DNA sequence: TGTGCCAGCAGTTTTGGCCGTTCACCCCTCCACTTT. It specifies CASSFGRSPLHF.

The gene calls are TRBV5-1 and TRBJ2-1; 8 positions agree with TRBD1. CDR1 is SGHRS and CDR2 is YFSETQ in the germline V gene. This CDR3 has 15 amino acids. V lost 4 bases to trimming and J lost 10 bases; unmatched junction nucleotides: 13. The CDR3 DNA follows: TGCGCCAGCAGCAAAACGGACAGGGCTGTCCCCGAGCAGTTCTTC. This gives the protein CASSKTDRAVPEQFF. Filled out from reference TRBV5-1 and TRBJ2-1, the complete variable domain reads KAGVTQTPRYLIKTRGQQVTLSCSPISGHRSVSWYQQTPGQGLQFLFEYFSETQRNKGNFPGRFSGRQFSNSRSEMNVSTLELGDSALYLCASSKTDRAVPEQFFGPGTRLTVL.

This chain uses TRBV20-1 with TRBJ2-6; D is possibly TRBD1 or TRBD2 (5 bases each). The CDR3 consists of 11 residues. With 5 bases removed from V and 12 bases from J, the gap between germline ends came to 11 bases. Looked up from germline, CDR1 is DFQATT and CDR2 is SNEGSKA (reference sequence). DNA of the CDR3: TGCAGTGCTCTCCGGGGCCCCGTCCTGACTTTC. This codes for CSALRGPVLTF.

The V call is TRBV6-2 or TRBV6-3, the J call TRBJ1-5, with 8 bases aligning to TRBD1. V shed 6 bases and J 0 bases; nucleotides not matched to a gene: 13. The CDR3 has 18 residues. Germline loops: CDR1 MNHEY, CDR2 SVGEGT. This CDR3 reads CASRPPGQASYSNQPQHF. CDR3 bases: TGTGCCAGCAGACCTCCGGGACAGGCATCCTATAGCAATCAGCCCCAGCATTTT.

The V gene is TRBV20-1, the J gene TRBJ2-2; 9 bases match TRBD2. This CDR3 is 16 amino acids long. J was trimmed by 7 bases and V by 1 base; bases with no gene match: 10. CDR1 and CDR2 from the germline V gene are DFQATT and SNEGSKA (reference sequence). Here the CDR3 DNA reads TGCAGTGCTAGAGGCCCCCTAGCGGGGCGGGACGGGGAGCTGTTTTTT. It translates to CSARGPLAGRDGELFF.

Remarks on this clonotype: The junction does not match germline at one end; this may be a read error. This sequence joins TRBV20-1 and TRBJ2-1; 10 bases match TRBD2. CDR3 length: 16 residues. Germline CDR1 is DFQATT and CDR2 is SNEGSKA (reference sequence). The CDR3 here is CCARWLAGANYNEQFF. In DNA, the CDR3 is TGCTGTGCTAGATGGCTAGCGGGAGCAAACTACAATGAGCAGTTCTTC.

The J gene is TRBJ2-4, the V gene TRBV7-2; D may match TRBD1 or TRBD2 (5 bases each). Germline V gives CDR1 SGHTA, CDR2 FQGNSA. The CDR3 spans 12 residues. Deletions cut 2 bases from V and 13 bases from J, with 12 bases between. As DNA, the CDR3 is TGTGCCAGCAGCTTATGGGGCAGGGACCAGTACTTC. It is translated as CASSLWGRDQYF.

The chain couples TRBV4-3 to TRBJ1-6; TRBD1 matches 11 bases. The CDR3 length is 17 residues. With V trimmed by 0 bases and J by 10 bases, 8 bases remained unmatched. The V gene's germline CDR1 is LGHNA and CDR2 YSLEER. CDR3 sequence (DNA): TGCGCCAGCAGCCAAGACCGTGGGACAGGGGGTCGGTCACCCCTCCACTTT. Protein: CASSQDRGTGGRSPLHF.

This clonotype was detected only a few times. The chain joins TRBV5-1 to TRBJ2-1, with unresolved D. V lost 4 bases and J 0 bases, leaving 14 bases between the germline ends. Looked up from germline, CDR1 is SGHRS and CDR2 is YFSETQ. The length of the CDR3 is 16 residues. CDR3: CASSQTKTSSYNEQFF. CDR3 in DNA: TGCGCCAGCAGCCAAACGAAGACCAGCTCCTACAATGAGCAGTTCTTC.

This clonotype has just a few counts. The chain joins TRBV11-2 to TRBJ2-2; D is unresolved. Germline V gene lookup returns CDR1 SGHAT and CDR2 FQNNGV. The CDR3 loop spans 14 amino acids. The V gene lost 4 bases and the J gene lost 7 bases, with 13 bases spanning the gap. As DNA, the CDR3 is TGTGCCAGCAGCTCCCCTGGCCGGGTCGGGGAGCTGTTTTTT. This translates into CASSSPGRVGELFF.

The J gene is TRBJ2-7, the V gene TRBV12-3 or TRBV12-4; a possible D gene is TRBD1 (6 bases). V was clipped by 2 bases and J by 2 bases, with 16 bases between them. CDR3 length: 16 amino acids. The CDR3 DNA is TGTGCCAGCAGTTTAACGACAGGACTCCCGGCCTACGAGCAGTACTTC. Its protein is CASSLTTGLPAYEQYF.

J is TRBJ2-7 and V is TRBV9; possibly TRBD1 for D (6 bases). CDR1 is SGDLS and CDR2 is YYNGEE in the germline V gene. The CDR3 is made up of 14 amino acids. V lost 0 bases, J lost 5 bases, and 12 bases lay in between. CDR3 bases: TGTGCCAGCAGCGTAGTCCCAGGGGATAACGAGCAGTACTTC. Its protein is CASSVVPGDNEQYF.

This clonotype was counted between two and nine times. J is TRBJ2-2 and V is TRBV27; 10 bases match TRBD1. Trimming at V came to 7 bases and at J to 4 bases, leaving 6 bases not matched to a gene. The CDR3 totals 15 residues. Looked up from germline, CDR1 is MNHEY and CDR2 is SMNVEV (reference sequence). The CDR3 region has the DNA TGTGCCAGCAAGGGACAGGGGTATCTCACCGGGGAGCTGTTTTTT. Its translation is CASKGQGYLTGELFF.

The V gene is TRBV5-1, the J gene TRBJ2-1; D is possibly TRBD2 (5 bases). This CDR3 is 14 amino acids long. V was clipped by 2 bases and J by 5 bases, with 11 bases between them. The germline V gene has CDR1 SGHRS and CDR2 YFSETQ. This CDR3 reads CASSFKRPDNEQFF. CDR3 nucleotide sequence: TGCGCCAGCAGCTTTAAGCGGCCCGACAATGAGCAGTTCTTC.